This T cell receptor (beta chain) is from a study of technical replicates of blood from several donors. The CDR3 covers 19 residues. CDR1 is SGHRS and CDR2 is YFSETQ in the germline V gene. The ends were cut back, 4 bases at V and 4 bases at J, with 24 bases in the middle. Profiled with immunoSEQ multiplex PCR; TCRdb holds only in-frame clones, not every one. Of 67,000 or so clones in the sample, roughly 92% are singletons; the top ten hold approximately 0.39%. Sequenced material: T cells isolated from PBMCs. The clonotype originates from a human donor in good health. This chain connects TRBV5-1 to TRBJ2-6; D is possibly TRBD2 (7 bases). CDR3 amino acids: CASSPGGTLLPLGANVLTF. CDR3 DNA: TGCGCCAGCAGCCCCGGGGGGACACTCCTGCCTCTGGGGGCCAACGTCCTGACTTTC. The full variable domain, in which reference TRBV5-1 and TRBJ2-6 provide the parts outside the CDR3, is KAGVTQTPRYLIKTRGQQVTLSCSPISGHRSVSWYQQTPGQGLQFLFEYFSETQRNKGNFPGRFSGRQFSNSRSEMNVSTLELGDSALYLCASSPGGTLLPLGANVLTFGAGSRLTVL.